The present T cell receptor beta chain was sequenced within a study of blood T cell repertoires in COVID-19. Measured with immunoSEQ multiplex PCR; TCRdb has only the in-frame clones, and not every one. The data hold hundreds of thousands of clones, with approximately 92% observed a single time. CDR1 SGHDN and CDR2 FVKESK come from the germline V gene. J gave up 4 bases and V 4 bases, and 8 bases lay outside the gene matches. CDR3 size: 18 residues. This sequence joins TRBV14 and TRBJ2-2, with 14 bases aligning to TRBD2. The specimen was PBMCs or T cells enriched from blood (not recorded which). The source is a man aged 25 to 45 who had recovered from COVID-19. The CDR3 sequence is CASSPGLAGEWGTGELFF. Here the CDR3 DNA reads TGTGCCAGCAGCCCGGGACTAGCGGGAGAGTGGGGCACCGGGGAGCTGTTTTTT.